One and the same sample provided the 18 T cell receptor beta chains below, sequenced in a study of blood T cell repertoires in COVID-19. TCRdb's copy holds only in-frame clones and misses some; the assay was immunoSEQ multiplex PCR. The repertoire holds about 190,000 clones, about 85% seen once, with around 19% in the top ten. The sequencing input was peripheral blood. The receptors here all came from a human donor in a cohort sampled during active COVID-19.

This rearrangement joins TRBV3-1 (or the pseudogene TRBV3-2) to TRBJ1-3; TRBD1 agrees at 11 bases. CDR1 LGHDT and CDR2 YNNKEL come from the germline V gene (reference sequence). Trimming cost V 4 bases and J 1 base; bases outside gene matches: 12. This CDR3 contains 19 residues. DNA for the CDR3: TGTGCCAGCAGCCTCCGGACAGGGGGCGTTATTTATTCTGGAAACACCATATATTTT. As protein: CASSLRTGGVIYSGNTIYF.

This rearrangement joins TRBV9 to TRBJ1-5; 9 nucleotides line up with TRBD1. Unmatched junction bases numbered 9, after V lost 4 bases and J lost 7 bases. Germline values: CDR1 SGDLS, CDR2 YYNGEE. The CDR3 sequence is 15 residues long. CDR3 sequence: CASSLRTGEGQPQHF. For the CDR3, the DNA is TGTGCCAGCAGCCTCCGGACAGGGGAAGGCCAGCCCCAGCATTTT.

This clone was seen a handful of times. The V call is TRBV7-9, the J call TRBJ1-3; D unresolved. The CDR3 is 16 amino acids. Trimming pared 5 bases from V and 4 bases from J, leaving 18 bases between. Germline V gene sequence: CDR1 SEHNR, CDR2 FQNEAQ (reference sequence). Here the CDR3 DNA reads TGTGCCAGCAGCCCGATTGGTTCTAGTTCCGGAAACACCATATATTTT. As protein: CASSPIGSSSGNTIYF.

The chain has TRBV24-1 and TRBJ2-5, with 8 bases identical to TRBD1. Looked up from germline, CDR1 is KGHDR and CDR2 is SFDVKD. J gave up 5 bases and V 3 bases, and 10 bases lay outside the gene matches. The CDR3 length is 16 residues. The CDR3 bases are TGTGCCACCAGTGATAATCAGGGGGCCGCCCAGGAGACCCAGTACTTC. This translates into CATSDNQGAAQETQYF.

The chain is built from TRBV18 and TRBJ1-6; 9 bases are shared with TRBD1. The germline CDR1 and CDR2 sequences are KGHSH and LQKENI. The junction had 12 bases not matched to a gene; V was cut back by 3 bases and J by 6 bases. This CDR3 has 18 residues. The CDR3 DNA reads TGTGCCAGCTCACCGAACAGGGGACAGGGCAAGGGTAATTCACCCCTCCACTTT. Translation: CASSPNRGQGKGNSPLHF.

The chain combines TRBV12-3 or TRBV12-4 with TRBJ2-2, with 9 bases aligning to TRBD1. The length of the CDR3 is 12 residues. Unmatched junction bases numbered 3, after V lost 10 bases and J lost 6 bases. The CDR3 nucleotides are TGTGCCATGACAGGGGGTGCCGGGGAGCTGTTTTTT. Protein sequence: CAMTGGAGELFF.

The genes are TRBV6-5 and TRBJ2-4; D is perhaps TRBD1 (5 bases). Trimming left V 7 bases short and J 5 bases short, with 6 bases between. This CDR3 has 11 residues. CDR1 is MNHEY, CDR2 SVGAGI, per germline. The CDR3 loop reads CASIGENIQYF. Here the CDR3 DNA reads TGTGCCAGCATAGGGGAAAACATTCAGTACTTC.

The chain links TRBV7-2 to TRBJ2-4; D might be TRBD1 (6 bases). Germline V gene sequence: CDR1 SGHTA, CDR2 FQGNSA. The V gene lost 5 bases and the J gene lost 7 bases, with 12 bases spanning the gap. The CDR3 sequence is 13 residues long. Written as DNA, the CDR3 is TGTGCCAGCAGCGGGGGCAGCCTGAACATTCAGTACTTC. Protein: CASSGGSLNIQYF.

The rearrangement uses TRBV5-1 and TRBJ2-1; 10 nucleotides line up with TRBD2. Germline V gene sequence: CDR1 SGHRS, CDR2 YFSETQ. The CDR3 has 18 residues. V trimming: 7 bases; J trimming: 5 bases; junction bases outside the gene matches: 18. CDR3 amino acids: CASSSGATGTSENNEQFF. The CDR3, as DNA: TGCGCCAGCTCCTCCGGTGCAACCGGGACTAGCGAGAACAATGAGCAGTTCTTC. The complete variable domain, with remaining parts taken from reference TRBV5-1 and TRBJ2-1, reads KAGVTQTPRYLIKTRGQQVTLSCSPISGHRSVSWYQQTPGQGLQFLFEYFSETQRNKGNFPGRFSGRQFSNSRSEMNVSTLELGDSALYLCASSSGATGTSENNEQFFGPGTRLTVL.

This clone was picked up a small number of times. This chain connects TRBV2 to TRBJ2-5; D may be TRBD1 (5 bases). CDR3 length: 13 residues. Per germline, CDR1 SNHLY and CDR2 FYNNEI. Trimming stripped 5 bases from V and 5 bases from J, with 12 bases between. The CDR3 is CASSRGDGETQYF. The CDR3 bases are TGTGCCAGCAGTAGGGGCGATGGGGAGACCCAGTACTTC.

The rearrangement joins TRBV19 to TRBJ1-6; D possibly corresponds to TRBD1 (5 bases). CDR3 length: 15 residues. Trimming left V 5 bases short and J 7 bases short, with 15 bases between. Germline-derived CDR1 and CDR2 are LNHDA and SQIVND (reference sequence). DNA of the CDR3: TGTGCCAGTAGTCCCGGAGCAGGGCAGAATTCACCCCTCCACTTT. Translation gives CASSPGAGQNSPLHF.

The V call is TRBV7-9, the J call TRBJ2-2; D perhaps matches TRBD1 (6 bases). Germline values: CDR1 SEHNR, CDR2 FQNEAQ (reference sequence). The CDR3 runs to 15 residues. The ends were cut back, 2 bases at V and 2 bases at J, with 9 bases in the middle. For the CDR3, the DNA is TGTGCCAGCAGCTTAACAGGGCGAAACACCGGGGAGCTGTTTTTT. Its protein is CASSLTGRNTGELFF.

This clone was detected a few times. CDR3 in amino acids: CASSEGKGGYNEQFF. DNA for the CDR3: TGTGCCAGCAGTGAAGGGAAAGGGGGCTACAATGAGCAGTTCTTC. This rearrangement joins TRBV2 to TRBJ2-1, with D tentatively TRBD1 (6 bases). V lost 1 base and J 3 bases, leaving 10 bases between the germline ends. CDR3 length: 15 residues. CDR1 is SNHLY, CDR2 FYNNEI, per germline.

The chain joins TRBV7-9 to TRBJ2-5; TRBD2 matches 11 bases. V lost 5 bases and J lost 2; bases outside the gene matches: 13. Germline V gene data show CDR1 as SEHNR and CDR2 as FQNEAQ (reference sequence). The CDR3 contains 18 residues. The CDR3 DNA reads as TGTGCCAGCAGCCCGAGACTAGCGGGGATTAGTGGGCAAGAGACCCAGTACTTC. As protein: CASSPRLAGISGQETQYF. Full variable domain (missing parts from reference TRBV7-9 and TRBJ2-5): DTGVSQNPRHKITKRGQNVTFRCDPISEHNRLYWYRQTLGQGPEFLTYFQNEAQLEKSRLLSDRFSAERPKGSFSTLEIQRTEQGDSAMYLCASSPRLAGISGQETQYFGPGTRLLVL.

The rearrangement uses TRBV24-1 and TRBJ2-3, with no clear D. V was pared by 3 bases and J by 0 bases, with 6 bases between. The CDR3 totals 14 residues. The germline gives CDR1 KGHDR, CDR2 SFDVKD. Here the CDR3 DNA reads TGTGCCACCAGTGATACAGCTAGCACAGATACGCAGTATTTT. Translated: CATSDTASTDTQYF.

The rearrangement joins TRBV6-5 to TRBJ1-2, with a weak D call TRBD1 (6 bases). Germline CDR1 reads MNHEY; CDR2 reads SVGAGI. CDR3 length: 15 amino acids. Trimming shortened V by 0 bases and J by 3 bases, and 11 bases separated the two germline ends. The CDR3 sequence is CASSYSSQGHYGYTF. The CDR3 bases are TGTGCCAGCAGTTACTCGTCACAGGGACACTATGGCTACACCTTC.

The chain links TRBV7-9 to TRBJ2-3, with D unresolved. Germline loops: CDR1 SEHNR, CDR2 FQNEAQ (reference sequence). This CDR3 comprises 14 residues. Trimming stripped 0 bases from V and 5 bases from J, with 9 bases between. CDR3 DNA: TGTGCCAGCAGCTTAGCCGGGTTACTAGATACGCAGTATTTT. It codes for CASSLAGLLDTQYF.

This clone was counted ten times or more. This rearrangement joins TRBV27 to TRBJ2-3, with D perhaps matching TRBD2 (5 bases). The CDR3 covers 12 residues. Germline CDR1 is MNHEY and CDR2 is SMNVEV (reference sequence). Trimming removed 3 bases from V and 4 bases from J, with 5 bases in between. The CDR3 DNA is TGTGCCAGCAGTTTCGGGGCAGATACGCAGTATTTT. This encodes CASSFGADTQYF.